What follows describes a single T cell receptor (beta chain). Per the study methods: Reference gene primer amplification in the assay estimated nucleated cell counts. Profiling relied on immunoSEQ multiplex PCR, and the TCRdb table lists in-frame clones only, not all of them. V and J calls plus clone size are reproduced from that table; the DNA served to infer D and trimming. The sample holds 200,000 to 250,000 clones, 86% seen once. This sample was taken from a study of blood T cell repertoires in COVID-19. About the research overall: There were acute and convalescent COVID-19 samples, and they came from the United States, Italy and Spain. From T cells, B-cell-depleted T cells, or PBMCs came the material, which was cDNA or gDNA.

Trimming stripped 8 bases from V and 1 base from J, with 10 bases between. The CDR3 contains 13 residues. Germline CDR1 MNHEY, CDR2 SVGAGI. The sequence came from a woman in her 30s who had recovered from COVID-19. J is TRBJ2-3 and V is TRBV6-5, with a possible D match to TRBD2 (6 bases). Specimen: peripheral blood. CDR3 protein: CASGLLGTDTQYF. CDR3 bases: TGTGCCAGCGGACTACTGGGCACAGATACGCAGTATTTT.